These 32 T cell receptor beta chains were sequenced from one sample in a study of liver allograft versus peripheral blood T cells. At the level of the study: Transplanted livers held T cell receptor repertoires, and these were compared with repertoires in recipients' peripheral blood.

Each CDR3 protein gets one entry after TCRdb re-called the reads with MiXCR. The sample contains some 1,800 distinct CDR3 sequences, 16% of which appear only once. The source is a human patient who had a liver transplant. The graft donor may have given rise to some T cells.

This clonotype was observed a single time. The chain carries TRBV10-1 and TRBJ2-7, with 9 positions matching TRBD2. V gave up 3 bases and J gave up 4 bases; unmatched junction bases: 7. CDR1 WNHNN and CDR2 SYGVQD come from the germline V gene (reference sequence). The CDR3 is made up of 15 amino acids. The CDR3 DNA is TGCGCCAGCAGTGATCTCGGACTAGCGCCTTACGAGCAGTACTTC. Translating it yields CASSDLGLAPYEQYF.

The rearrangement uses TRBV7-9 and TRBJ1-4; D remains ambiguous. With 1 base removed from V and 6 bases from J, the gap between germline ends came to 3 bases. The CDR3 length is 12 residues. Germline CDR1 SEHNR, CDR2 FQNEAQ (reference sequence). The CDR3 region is CASSLVDEKLFF. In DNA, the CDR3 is TGTGCCAGCAGCTTAGTTGATGAAAAACTGTTTTTT.

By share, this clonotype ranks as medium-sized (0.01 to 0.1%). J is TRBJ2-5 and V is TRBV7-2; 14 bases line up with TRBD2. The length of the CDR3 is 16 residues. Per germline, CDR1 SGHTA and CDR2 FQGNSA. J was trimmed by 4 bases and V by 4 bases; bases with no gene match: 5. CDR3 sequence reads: CASSSRLAGGTETQYF. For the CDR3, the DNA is TGTGCCAGCAGCTCCCGACTAGCGGGAGGGACAGAGACCCAGTACTTC.

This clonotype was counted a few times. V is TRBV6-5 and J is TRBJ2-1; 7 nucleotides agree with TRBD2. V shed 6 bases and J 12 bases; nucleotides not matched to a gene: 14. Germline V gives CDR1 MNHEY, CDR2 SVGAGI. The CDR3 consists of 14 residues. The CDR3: CASRPPGGRLGQFF. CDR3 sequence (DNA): TGTGCCAGCAGGCCCCCGGGGGGACGGTTGGGGCAGTTCTTC.

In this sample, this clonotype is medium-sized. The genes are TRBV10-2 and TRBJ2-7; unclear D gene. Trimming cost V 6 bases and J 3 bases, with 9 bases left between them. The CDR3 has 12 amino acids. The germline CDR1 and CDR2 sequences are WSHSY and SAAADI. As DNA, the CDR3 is TGCGCCAGCAGAGCCAGCAGCTACGAGCAGTACTTC. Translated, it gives CASRASSYEQYF.

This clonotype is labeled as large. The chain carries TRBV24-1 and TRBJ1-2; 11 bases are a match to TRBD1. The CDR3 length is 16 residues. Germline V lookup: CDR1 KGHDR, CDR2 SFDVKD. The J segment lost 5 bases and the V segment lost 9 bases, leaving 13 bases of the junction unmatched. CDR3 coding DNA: TGTGCCACCTTCGGGGACAGGGGGACGGGAGGATATGGCTACACCTTC. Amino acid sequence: CATFGDRGTGGYGYTF.

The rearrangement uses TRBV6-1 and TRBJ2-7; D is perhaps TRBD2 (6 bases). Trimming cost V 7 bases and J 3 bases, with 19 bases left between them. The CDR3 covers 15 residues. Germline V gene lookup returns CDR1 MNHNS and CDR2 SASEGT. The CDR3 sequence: CASKPPGLGRYEQYF. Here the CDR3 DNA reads TGTGCCAGCAAACCGCCGGGACTCGGCCGCTACGAGCAGTACTTC.

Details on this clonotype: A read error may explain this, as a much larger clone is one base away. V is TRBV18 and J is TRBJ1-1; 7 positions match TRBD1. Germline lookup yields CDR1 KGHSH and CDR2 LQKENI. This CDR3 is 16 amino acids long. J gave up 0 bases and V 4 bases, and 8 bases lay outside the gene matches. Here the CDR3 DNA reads TGTGCCAGCTCACAGAGTGGGCAGGGGGTGAACACTGAAGCTTTCTTT. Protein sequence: CASSQSGQGVNTEAFF.

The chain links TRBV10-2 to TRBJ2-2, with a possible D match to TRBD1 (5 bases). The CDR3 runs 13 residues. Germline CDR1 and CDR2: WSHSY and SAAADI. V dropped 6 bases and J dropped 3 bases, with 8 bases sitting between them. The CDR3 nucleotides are TGCGCCAGCAGAGACAGATACACCGGGGAGCTGTTTTTT. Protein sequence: CASRDRYTGELFF.

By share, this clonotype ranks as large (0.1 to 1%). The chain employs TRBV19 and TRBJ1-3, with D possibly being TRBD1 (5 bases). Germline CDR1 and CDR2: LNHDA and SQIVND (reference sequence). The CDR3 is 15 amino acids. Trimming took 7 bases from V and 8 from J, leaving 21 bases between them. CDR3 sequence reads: CASTPRGLADDTIYF. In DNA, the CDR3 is TGTGCCAGTACCCCCCGGGGACTCGCAGATGACACCATATATTTT.

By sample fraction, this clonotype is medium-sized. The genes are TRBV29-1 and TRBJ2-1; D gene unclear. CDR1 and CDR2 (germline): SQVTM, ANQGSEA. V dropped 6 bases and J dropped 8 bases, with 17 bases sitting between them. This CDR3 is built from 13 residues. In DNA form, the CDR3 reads TGCAGCGTCTTCTTGGGTGTGGGCTATGAGCAGTTCTTC. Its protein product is CSVFLGVGYEQFF.

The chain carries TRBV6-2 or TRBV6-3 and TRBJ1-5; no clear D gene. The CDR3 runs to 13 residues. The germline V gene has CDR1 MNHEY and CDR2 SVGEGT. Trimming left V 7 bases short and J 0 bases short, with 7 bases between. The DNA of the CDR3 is TGTGCCAGCACCCTCGATAGCAATCAGCCCCAGCATTTT. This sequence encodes CASTLDSNQPQHF.

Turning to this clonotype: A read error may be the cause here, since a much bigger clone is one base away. CDR3: CVSSSGPDSPLHF. The CDR3 DNA follows: TGTGTCAGCTCATCGGGACCGGATTCACCCCTCCACTTT. The chain recombines TRBV18 with TRBJ1-6, with D possibly matching TRBD1 (5 bases). The CDR3 runs 13 residues. Germline CDR1 and CDR2: KGHSH and LQKENI. The full variable domain, its missing parts supplied by reference TRBV18 and TRBJ1-6, is NAGVMQNPRHLVRRRGQEARLRCSPMKGHSHVYWYRQLPEEGLKFMVYLQKENIIDESGMPKERFSAEFPKEGPSILRIQQVVRGDSAAYFCVSSSGPDSPLHFGNGTRLTVT.

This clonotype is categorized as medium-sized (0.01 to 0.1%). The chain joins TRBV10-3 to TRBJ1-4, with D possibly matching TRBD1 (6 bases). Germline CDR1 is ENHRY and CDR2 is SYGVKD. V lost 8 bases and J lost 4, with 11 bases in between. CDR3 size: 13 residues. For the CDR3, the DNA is TGTGCCATCGGGACATCAAATAATGAAAAACTGTTTTTT. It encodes CAIGTSNNEKLFF.

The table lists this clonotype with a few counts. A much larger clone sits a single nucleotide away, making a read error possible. The CDR3, as DNA: TGTGCCAGCAGCTTCGTTAGTCGCTTCGGGGAGCTGTTTTTT. Protein: CASSFVSRFGELFF. This chain links TRBV5-6 with TRBJ2-2; no clear D. CDR3 size: 14 residues. Trimming stripped 2 bases from V and 7 bases from J, with 12 bases between. Germline CDR1 SGHDT, CDR2 YYEEEE.

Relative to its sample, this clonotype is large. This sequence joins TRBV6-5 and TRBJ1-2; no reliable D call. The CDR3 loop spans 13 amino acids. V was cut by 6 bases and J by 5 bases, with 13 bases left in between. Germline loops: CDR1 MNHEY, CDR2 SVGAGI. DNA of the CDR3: TGTGCCAGCAGCCCCTCCCCAAGTTATGGCTACACCTTC. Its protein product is CASSPSPSYGYTF.

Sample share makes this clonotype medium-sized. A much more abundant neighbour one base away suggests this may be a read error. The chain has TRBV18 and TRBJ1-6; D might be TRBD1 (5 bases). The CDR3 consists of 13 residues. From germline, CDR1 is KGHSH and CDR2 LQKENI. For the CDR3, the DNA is TGTGTCAGCTCACCGGGACCGGATTCACCCCTCCACTTT. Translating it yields CVSSPGPDSPLHF.

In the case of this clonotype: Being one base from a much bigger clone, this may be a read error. This CDR3 is CASIGGINSPLHF. DNA of the CDR3: TGTGCCAGCATCGGTGGGATTAATTCACCCCTCCACTTT. The chain joins TRBV10-3 to TRBJ1-6; D unclear. CDR1 ENHRY and CDR2 SYGVKD come from the germline V gene. V was clipped by 10 bases and J by 6 bases, with 13 bases between them. The CDR3 consists of 13 residues.

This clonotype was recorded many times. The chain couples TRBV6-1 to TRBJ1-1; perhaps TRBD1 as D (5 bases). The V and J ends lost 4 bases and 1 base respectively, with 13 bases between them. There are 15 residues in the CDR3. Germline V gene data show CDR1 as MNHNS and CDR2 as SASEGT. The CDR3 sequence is CASSGAQGRNTEAFF. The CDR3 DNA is TGTGCCAGCAGTGGGGCCCAGGGTAGGAACACTGAAGCTTTCTTT.

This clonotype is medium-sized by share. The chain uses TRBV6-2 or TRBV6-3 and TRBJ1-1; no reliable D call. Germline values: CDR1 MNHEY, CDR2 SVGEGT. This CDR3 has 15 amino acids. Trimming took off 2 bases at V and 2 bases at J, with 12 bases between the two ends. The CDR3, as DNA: TGTGCCAGCAGTTACAGGCCGTTAAAAAACACTGAAGCTTTCTTT. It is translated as CASSYRPLKNTEAFF.

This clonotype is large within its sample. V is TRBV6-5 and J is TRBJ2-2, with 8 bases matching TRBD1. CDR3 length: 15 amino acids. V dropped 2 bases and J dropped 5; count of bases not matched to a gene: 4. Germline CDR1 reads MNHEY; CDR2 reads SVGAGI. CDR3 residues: CASSYAGGSTGELFF. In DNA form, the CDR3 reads TGTGCCAGCAGTTACGCAGGGGGCTCGACCGGGGAGCTGTTTTTT.

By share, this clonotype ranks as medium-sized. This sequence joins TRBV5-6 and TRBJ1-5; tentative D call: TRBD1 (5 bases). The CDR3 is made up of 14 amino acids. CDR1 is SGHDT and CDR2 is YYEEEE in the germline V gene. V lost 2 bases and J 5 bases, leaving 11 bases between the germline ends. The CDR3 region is CASSFGLGDQPQHF. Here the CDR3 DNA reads TGTGCCAGCAGCTTCGGGTTGGGGGATCAGCCCCAGCATTTT.

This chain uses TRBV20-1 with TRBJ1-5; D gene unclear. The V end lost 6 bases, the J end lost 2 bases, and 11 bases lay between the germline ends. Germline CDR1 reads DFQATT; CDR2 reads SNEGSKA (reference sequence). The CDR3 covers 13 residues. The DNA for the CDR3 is TGCAGTGCGGAACAGCTTGGCAATCAGCCCCAGCATTTT. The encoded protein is CSAEQLGNQPQHF.

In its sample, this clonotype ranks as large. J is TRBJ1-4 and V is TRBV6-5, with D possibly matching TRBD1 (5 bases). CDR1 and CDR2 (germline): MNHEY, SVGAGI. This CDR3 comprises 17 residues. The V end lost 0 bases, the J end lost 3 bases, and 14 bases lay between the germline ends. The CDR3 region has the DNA TGTGCCAGCAGTTACTCCGCGGGCAGGGCGGCTAATGAAAAACTGTTTTTT. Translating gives CASSYSAGRAANEKLFF.

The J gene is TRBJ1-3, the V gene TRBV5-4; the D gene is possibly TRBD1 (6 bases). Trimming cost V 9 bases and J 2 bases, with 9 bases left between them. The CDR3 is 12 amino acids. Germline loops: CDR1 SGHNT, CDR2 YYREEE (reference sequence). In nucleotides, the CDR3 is TGTGCCATCCGGACAGCTGGAAACACCATATATTTT. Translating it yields CAIRTAGNTIYF.

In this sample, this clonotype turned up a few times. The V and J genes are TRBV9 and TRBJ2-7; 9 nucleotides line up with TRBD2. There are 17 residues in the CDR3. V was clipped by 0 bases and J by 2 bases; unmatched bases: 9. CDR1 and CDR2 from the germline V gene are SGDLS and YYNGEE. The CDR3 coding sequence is TGTGCCAGCAGCGTAGGGGGTAGCGGGGGTCACCCCTACGAGCAGTACTTC. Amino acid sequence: CASSVGGSGGHPYEQYF.

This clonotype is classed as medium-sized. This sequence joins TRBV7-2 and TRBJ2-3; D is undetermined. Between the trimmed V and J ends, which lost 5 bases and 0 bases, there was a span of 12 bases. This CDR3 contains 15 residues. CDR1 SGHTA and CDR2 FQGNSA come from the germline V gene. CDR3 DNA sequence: TGTGCCAGCAGCCCGTATGTTACTAGCACAGATACGCAGTATTTT. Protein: CASSPYVTSTDTQYF. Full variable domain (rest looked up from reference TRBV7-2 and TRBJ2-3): GAGVSQSPSNKVTEKGKDVELRCDPISGHTALYWYRQSLGQGLEFLIYFQGNSAPDKSGLPSDRFSAERTGGSVSTLTIQRTQQEDSAVYLCASSPYVTSTDTQYFGPGTRLTVL.

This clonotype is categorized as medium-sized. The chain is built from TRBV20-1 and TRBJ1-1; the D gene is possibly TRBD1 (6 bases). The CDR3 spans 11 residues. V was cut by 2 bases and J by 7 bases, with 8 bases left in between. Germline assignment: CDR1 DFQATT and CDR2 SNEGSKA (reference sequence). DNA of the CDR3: TGCAGTGCTAGATGGACAGATGAAGCTTTCTTT. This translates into CSARWTDEAFF.

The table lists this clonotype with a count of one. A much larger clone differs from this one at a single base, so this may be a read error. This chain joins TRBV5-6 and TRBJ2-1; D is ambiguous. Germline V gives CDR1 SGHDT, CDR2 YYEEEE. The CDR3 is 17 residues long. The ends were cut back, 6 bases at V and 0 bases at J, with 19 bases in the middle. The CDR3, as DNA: TGTGCCAGCAATGCTTGGAGTGGGGTTAGCTCCTACAATGAGCAGTTCTTC. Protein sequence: CASNAWSGVSSYNEQFF. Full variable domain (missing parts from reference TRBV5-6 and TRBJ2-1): DAGVTQSPTHLIKTRGQQVTLRCSPKSGHDTVSWYQQALGQGPQFIFQYYEEEERQRGNFPDRFSGHQFPNYSSELNVNALLLGDSALYLCASNAWSGVSSYNEQFFGPGTRLTVL.

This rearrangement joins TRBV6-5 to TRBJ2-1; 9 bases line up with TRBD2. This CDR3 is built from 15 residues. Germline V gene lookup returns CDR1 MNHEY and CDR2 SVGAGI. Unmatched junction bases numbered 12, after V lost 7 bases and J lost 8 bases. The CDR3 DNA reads TGTGCCAGCATGGCGGGAGGGCCACTTGGGGATGAGCAGTTCTTC. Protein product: CASMAGGPLGDEQFF.

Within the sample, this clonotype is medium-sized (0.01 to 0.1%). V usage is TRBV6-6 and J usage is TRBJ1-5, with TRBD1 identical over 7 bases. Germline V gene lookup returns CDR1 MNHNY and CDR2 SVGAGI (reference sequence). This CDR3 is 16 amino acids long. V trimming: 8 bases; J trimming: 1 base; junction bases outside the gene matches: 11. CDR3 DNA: TGTGCCAGCGAAGCAGGGGGGGGTAAAAGCAATCAGCCCCAGCATTTT. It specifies CASEAGGGKSNQPQHF.

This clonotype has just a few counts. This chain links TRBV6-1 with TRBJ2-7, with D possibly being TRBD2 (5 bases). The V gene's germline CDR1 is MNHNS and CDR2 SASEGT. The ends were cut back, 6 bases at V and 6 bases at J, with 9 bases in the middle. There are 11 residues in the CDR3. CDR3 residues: CASRGGAEQYF. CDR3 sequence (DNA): TGTGCCAGCAGAGGAGGAGCCGAGCAGTACTTC.